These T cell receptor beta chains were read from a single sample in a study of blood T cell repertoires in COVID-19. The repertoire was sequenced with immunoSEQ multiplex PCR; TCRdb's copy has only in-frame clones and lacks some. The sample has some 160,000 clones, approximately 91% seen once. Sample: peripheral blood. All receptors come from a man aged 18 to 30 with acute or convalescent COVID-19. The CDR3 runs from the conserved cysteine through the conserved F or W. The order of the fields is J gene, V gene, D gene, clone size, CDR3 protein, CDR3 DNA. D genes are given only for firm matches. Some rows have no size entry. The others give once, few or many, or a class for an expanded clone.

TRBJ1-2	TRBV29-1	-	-	CSVEAYGYTF	TGCAGCGTTGAAGCTTATGGCTACACCTTC
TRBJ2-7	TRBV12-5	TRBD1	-	CASGLGDSFYEQYF	TGTGCTAGTGGTTTGGGGGACAGTTTCTACGAGCAGTACTTC
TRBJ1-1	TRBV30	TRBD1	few	CAWRDREDTEAFF	TGTGCCTGGAGGGACAGGGAGGACACTGAAGCTTTCTTT
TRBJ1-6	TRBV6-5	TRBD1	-	CASSRPTGSNSPLHF	TGTGCCAGCAGTCGACCGACAGGGTCAAATTCACCCCTCCACTTT
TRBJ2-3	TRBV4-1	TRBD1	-	CASSQDQGGTDTQYF	TGCGCCAGCAGCCAAGATCAGGGGGGCACAGATACGCAGTATTTT
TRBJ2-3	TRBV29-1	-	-	CSVRGGNTQYF	TGCAGCGTGAGGGGGGGGAATACGCAGTATTTT
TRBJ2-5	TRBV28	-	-	CASRAGFAQETQYF	TGTGCCAGCAGAGCAGGGTTCGCCCAAGAGACCCAGTACTTC
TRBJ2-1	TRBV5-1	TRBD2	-	CASSLGLAGSSSYNEQFF	TGCGCCAGCAGCTTGGGACTAGCGGGGTCTAGCTCCTACAATGAGCAGTTCTTC
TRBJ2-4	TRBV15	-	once	CATSNPSGAPLAKNIQYF	TGTGCCACCAGCAACCCTTCTGGGGCGCCACTAGCCAAAAACATTCAGTACTTC
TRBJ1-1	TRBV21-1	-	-	CASLKTNPGQKNTEAFF	TGTGCCAGCCTTAAGACCAACCCGGGACAGAAGAACACTGAAGCTTTCTTT
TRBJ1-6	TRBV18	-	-	CASSPLPVGGDNSPLHF	TGTGCCAGCTCACCTCTCCCGGTGGGAGGGGACAATTCACCCCTCCACTTT
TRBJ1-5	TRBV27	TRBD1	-	CASSLSGTGSNQPQHF	TGTGCCAGCAGTTTATCCGGGACAGGGTCCAATCAGCCCCAGCATTTT
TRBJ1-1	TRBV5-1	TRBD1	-	CASSLRITGVDEAFF	TGCGCCAGCAGCCTCAGAATTACAGGGGTTGATGAAGCTTTCTTT
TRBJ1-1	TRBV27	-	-	CASTPGTNTEAFF	TGTGCCAGCACGCCCGGGACAAACACTGAAGCTTTCTTT
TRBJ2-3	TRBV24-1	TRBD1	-	CATRPGGTGVADTQYF	TGTGCCACCAGGCCCGGCGGGACAGGGGTTGCAGATACGCAGTATTTT
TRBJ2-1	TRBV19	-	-	CASSIDGSSYNEQFF	TGTGCCAGTAGTATAGACGGGAGCTCCTACAATGAGCAGTTCTTC
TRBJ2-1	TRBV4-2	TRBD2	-	CASNSLADSYNEQFF	TGTGCCAGCAATTCCCTAGCGGATTCCTACAATGAGCAGTTCTTC
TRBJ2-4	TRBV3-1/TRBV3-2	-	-	CASSPPGVAGHIQYF	TGTGCCAGCAGCCCTCCGGGGGTTGCGGGGCACATTCAGTACTTC
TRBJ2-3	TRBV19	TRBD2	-	CASSIRAGADTQYF	TGTGCCAGTAGTATCAGGGCGGGGGCAGATACGCAGTATTTT
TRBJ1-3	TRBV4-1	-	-	CASSREFGTTGNTIYF	TGCGCCAGCAGCCGAGAATTCGGGACAACTGGAAACACCATATATTTT
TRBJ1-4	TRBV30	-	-	CAWGDTTNEKLFF	TGTGCCTGGGGGGACACAACTAATGAAAAACTGTTTTTT
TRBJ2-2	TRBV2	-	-	CASSRTPANTGELFF	TGTGCCAGCAGTCGGACACCAGCGAACACCGGGGAGCTGTTTTTT
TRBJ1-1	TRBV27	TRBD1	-	CASSLPTAWDRIYTEAFF	TGTGCCAGCAGTTTACCAACTGCGTGGGACAGGATATACACTGAAGCTTTCTTT
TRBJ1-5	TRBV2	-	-	CALSAGWDQPQHF	TGTGCTTTAAGCGCAGGGTGGGATCAGCCCCAGCATTTT
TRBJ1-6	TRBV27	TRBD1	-	CASSLALDRVLNSPLHF	TGTGCCAGCAGTTTGGCCCTCGACAGGGTATTAAATTCACCCCTCCACTTT
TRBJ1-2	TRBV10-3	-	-	CAISEIEGLYGYTF	TGTGCCATCAGTGAGATTGAGGGCCTCTATGGCTACACCTTC
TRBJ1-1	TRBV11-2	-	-	CASSFFGGTTEAFF	TGTGCCAGCAGCTTTTTTGGGGGGACCACTGAAGCTTTCTTT
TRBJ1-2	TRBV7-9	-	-	CASSPIMDRAPYGYTF	TGTGCCAGCAGCCCTATCATGGACAGAGCCCCCTATGGCTACACCTTC
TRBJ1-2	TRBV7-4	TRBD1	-	CASSFRDRGNYGYTF	TGTGCCAGCAGCTTTAGGGACAGGGGTAATTATGGCTACACCTTC
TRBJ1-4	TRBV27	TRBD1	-	CATTDRGSTTNEKLFF	TGTGCCACTACGGACAGGGGAAGTACAACTAATGAAAAACTGTTTTTT
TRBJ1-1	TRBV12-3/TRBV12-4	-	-	CASSLSGAEAFF	TGTGCCAGCAGTTTGTCAGGGGCTGAAGCTTTCTTT
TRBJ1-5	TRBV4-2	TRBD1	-	CASSDFRDSNQPQHF	TGTGCCAGCAGCGACTTCCGGGACAGTAATCAGCCCCAGCATTTT
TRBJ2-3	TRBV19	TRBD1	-	CATNPRQGETDTQYF	TGTGCCACCAACCCAAGACAGGGGGAGACAGATACGCAGTATTTT
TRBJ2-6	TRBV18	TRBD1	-	CASSPNPGQGARGANVLTF	TGTGCCAGCTCACCAAACCCGGGACAGGGGGCGCGTGGGGCCAACGTCCTGACTTTC
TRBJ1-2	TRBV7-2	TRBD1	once	CASSRPGGYDGYTF	TGTGCCAGCAGCCGTCCAGGGGGCTACGATGGCTACACCTTC
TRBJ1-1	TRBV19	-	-	CASSMRGARITEAFF	TGTGCCAGTAGTATGCGGGGGGCGCGAATAACTGAAGCTTTCTTT
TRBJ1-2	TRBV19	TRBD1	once	CASSIGDRGLYGYTF	TGTGCCAGTAGTATAGGGGACAGGGGTCTCTATGGCTACACCTTC
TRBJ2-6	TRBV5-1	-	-	CASRASLTSGANVLTF	TGCGCCAGCAGAGCGTCACTAACCTCTGGGGCCAACGTCCTGACTTTC
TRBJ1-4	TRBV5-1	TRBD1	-	CASSSNPQGAGVLNEKLFF	TGCGCCAGCAGCTCAAATCCACAGGGGGCCGGAGTCTTAAATGAAAAACTGTTTTTT
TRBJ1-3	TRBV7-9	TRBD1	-	CASSRDSDGNTIYF	TGTGCCAGCAGCCGGGACAGCGACGGAAACACCATATATTTT